One sample yielded the 22 T cell receptor beta chains listed below, sequenced in a study of Graves' ophthalmopathy and Graves' hyperthyroidism. The sequenced template was RNA, covering the TCR beta CDR3 region. HTBI-primed RT-PCR formed the first round, and a multiplex PCR formed the second. One entry per CDR3 protein, called by TCRdb with MiXCR from the multiplex PCR reads. The top ten clones hold 23% of a sample with tens of thousands of distinct CDR3 sequences, under 55% of them seen once. Sample: peripheral blood. The receptors shown here come from an adult man with Graves' ophthalmopathy.

V usage is TRBV7-9 and J usage is TRBJ1-1; maybe TRBD1 (5 bases). V lost 5 bases, J lost 2 bases, and 9 bases lay in between. The CDR3 is 13 residues long. Germline V gene sequence: CDR1 SEHNR, CDR2 FQNEAQ (reference sequence). The CDR3 coding sequence is TGTGCCAGCAGCCCTGACAGTAACACTGAAGCTTTCTTT. The encoded protein is CASSPDSNTEAFF.

The chain joins TRBV28 to TRBJ2-6; 9 nucleotides agree with TRBD1. This CDR3 is built from 19 residues. The trim removed 3 bases at V and 0 bases at J, leaving 9 bases unmatched. CDR1 and CDR2 (germline): MDHEN, SYDVKM. The CDR3 is CASSFYPGQGLSGANVLTF. DNA of the CDR3: TGTGCCAGCAGTTTTTATCCGGGACAGGGCCTCTCTGGGGCCAACGTCCTGACTTTC.

This clonotype was picked up a small number of times. The chain has TRBV20-1 and TRBJ2-7, with a tentative D call TRBD1 (6 bases). CDR3 size: 13 residues. V gave up 6 bases and J gave up 3 bases, with 15 bases separating them. In germline, CDR1 is DFQATT, CDR2 SNEGSKA (reference sequence). The CDR3 region has the DNA TGCAGTGCACCCAAATTACAGGGCTACGAGCAGTACTTC. Translation gives CSAPKLQGYEQYF.

CDR3 nucleotide sequence: TGTGCCAGCAGCTTAAGGGGAGGGGGAGGCACTGAAGCTTTCTTT. Its translation: CASSLRGGGGTEAFF. The chain joins TRBV7-3 to TRBJ1-1, with D possibly TRBD1 on 6 matching bases. The germline V gene has CDR1 SGHTA and CDR2 FQGTGA. With 1 base removed from V and 4 bases from J, the gap between germline ends came to 13 bases. The CDR3 spans 15 residues.

The chain links TRBV24-1 to TRBJ2-1, with TRBD2 matching over 15 bases. The CDR3 is 16 amino acids. V lost 6 bases to trimming and J lost 7 bases; unmatched junction nucleotides: 6. Germline CDR1 KGHDR, CDR2 SFDVKD. As DNA, the CDR3 is TGTGCCACCAGTAGGACTAGCGGGAGGGCATTGAATGAGCAGTTCTTC. The encoded protein is CATSRTSGRALNEQFF.

This clonotype was recorded many times. This sequence joins TRBV5-8 and TRBJ2-5; D possibly uses TRBD1 or TRBD2 (5 bases each). Trimming shortened V by 6 bases and J by 3 bases, and 12 bases separated the two germline ends. The CDR3 loop spans 13 amino acids. CDR1 is SGHTS, CDR2 YDEGEE, per germline. This chain's CDR3 is CASNRDPKETQYF. The CDR3 nucleotides are TGTGCCAGCAACCGGGACCCGAAAGAGACCCAGTACTTC.

V gene TRBV3-1 combines with J gene TRBJ2-4; 8 bases line up with TRBD2. CDR3 length: 14 amino acids. The trim removed 4 bases at V and 2 bases at J, leaving 1 base unmatched. The V gene's germline CDR1 is LGHDT and CDR2 YNNKEL (reference sequence). The CDR3 loop reads CASSRGGSKNIQYF. DNA for the CDR3: TGTGCCAGCAGCCGCGGGGGGTCCAAAAACATTCAGTACTTC.

This clonotype was observed many times. V gene TRBV3-1 combines with J gene TRBJ2-7; D is unclear. The CDR3 is made up of 15 amino acids. Germline V CDR1 and CDR2: LGHDT, YNNKEL (reference sequence). With 2 bases removed from V and 2 bases from J, the gap between germline ends came to 13 bases. Written as DNA, the CDR3 is TGTGCCAGCAGCCAACAAGTGGGCGGCCCCTACGAGCAGTACTTC. Residues: CASSQQVGGPYEQYF.

CDR3 region: CASAGYGYTF. The CDR3 bases are TGTGCCAGCGCCGGGTATGGCTACACCTTC. The chain is built from TRBV7-8 and TRBJ1-2, with unresolved D. The CDR3 has 10 amino acids. Between the trimmed V and J ends, which lost 8 bases and 5 bases, there was a span of 6 bases. Looked up from germline, CDR1 is SGHVS and CDR2 is FQNEAQ.

CDR3 protein: CSVGGGQGVGYTF. DNA of the CDR3: TGCAGCGTTGGGGGGGGACAGGGAGTTGGCTACACCTTC. The V gene is TRBV29-1, the J gene TRBJ1-2, with TRBD1 identical over 9 bases. The germline CDR1 and CDR2 sequences are SQVTM and ANQGSEA. J gave up 7 bases and V 4 bases, and 7 bases lay outside the gene matches. There are 13 residues in the CDR3.

This clonotype was found many times. This chain joins TRBV6-1 and TRBJ2-3, with D possibly being TRBD2 (7 bases). The V gene's germline CDR1 is MNHNS and CDR2 SASEGT. Trimming pared 7 bases from V and 1 base from J, leaving 21 bases between. The CDR3 has 17 amino acids. The CDR3 sequence is CASKRAGAAGGTDTQYF. The CDR3, as DNA: TGTGCCAGCAAGAGGGCGGGGGCCGCCGGGGGCACAGATACGCAGTATTTT.

The chain carries TRBV28 and TRBJ2-1; TRBD2 is a possible D gene (6 bases). Germline CDR1 and CDR2: MDHEN and SYDVKM. The CDR3 loop spans 17 amino acids. V was cut by 7 bases and J by 3 bases, with 22 bases left in between. The CDR3 DNA sequence: TGTGCCAGCATGTGGGGACTCACACAAGCCTACTACAATGAGCAGTTCTTC. Translation gives CASMWGLTQAYYNEQFF.

The CDR3 DNA is TGTGCCAGCAGTCGACAGACAGCGTACCAGCCCCAGCATTTT. Encoded protein: CASSRQTAYQPQHF. This sequence joins TRBV2 and TRBJ1-5; a weak D match, TRBD1 (5 bases). Germline lookup yields CDR1 SNHLY and CDR2 FYNNEI. The V and J ends lost 5 bases and 7 bases respectively, with 15 bases between them. The CDR3 extends over 14 amino acids. The entire variable domain, with the rest obtained from reference TRBV2 and TRBJ1-5, is as follows: EPEVTQTPSHQVTQMGQEVILRCVPISNHLYFYWYRQILGQKVEFLVSFYNNEISEKSEIFDDQFSVERPDGSNFTLKIRSTKLEDSAMYFCASSRQTAYQPQHFGDGTRLSIL.

CDR3 loop: CASYLAGGYNEQFF. The CDR3 DNA reads TGCGCCAGCTACTTAGCGGGAGGGTACAATGAGCAGTTCTTC. The chain carries TRBV5-1 and TRBJ2-1; 11 bases are shared with TRBD2. The length of the CDR3 is 14 residues. V lost 7 bases to trimming and J lost 4 bases; unmatched junction nucleotides: 4. CDR1 SGHRS and CDR2 YFSETQ come from the germline V gene.

This rearrangement joins TRBV2 to TRBJ1-5, with D uncertain. This CDR3 comprises 12 residues. V gave up 5 bases and J gave up 7 bases, with 9 bases separating them. Germline V gene sequence: CDR1 SNHLY, CDR2 FYNNEI. CDR3: CASSLNGQPQHF. In nucleotides, the CDR3 is TGTGCCAGCAGTTTAAACGGACAGCCCCAGCATTTT.

This clonotype was counted a few times. The rearrangement joins TRBV20-1 to TRBJ1-6; D is unresolved. Germline assignment: CDR1 DFQATT and CDR2 SNEGSKA (reference sequence). The CDR3 length is 13 residues. V gave up 3 bases and J gave up 7 bases, with 10 bases separating them. The DNA of the CDR3 is TGCAGTGCTAGGATACGCCAAAATTCACCCCTCCACTTT. Encoded protein: CSARIRQNSPLHF.

The rearrangement uses TRBV7-9 and TRBJ1-2; D is unresolved. The CDR3 is 14 amino acids. The V end was cut by 5 bases, the J end by 4 bases, with 14 bases between. Germline CDR1 reads SEHNR; CDR2 reads FQNEAQ (reference sequence). CDR3 residues: CASSQLAGIYGYTF. DNA of the CDR3: TGTGCCAGCAGCCAACTAGCGGGGATCTATGGCTACACCTTC.

Ten or more counts support this clonotype. The chain is built from TRBV6-1 and TRBJ2-3, with D possibly called TRBD1 or TRBD2 (5 bases each). The CDR3 runs 14 residues. Deletions cut 6 bases from V and 4 bases from J, with 14 bases between. Germline CDR1 and CDR2: MNHNS and SASEGT. CDR3 bases: TGTGCCAGCAGAGCTAGGGGAGTCGCAGATACGCAGTATTTT. Its protein product is CASRARGVADTQYF.

The chain couples TRBV11-1 to TRBJ2-3; no clear D gene. With 0 bases removed from V and 5 bases from J, the gap between germline ends came to 6 bases. Per the germline V gene, CDR1 is SGHAT and CDR2 is FQDESV (reference sequence). This CDR3 has 13 amino acids. CDR3 sequence: CASSLAPRDTQYF. The CDR3 DNA reads TGTGCCAGCAGCTTAGCGCCCCGAGATACGCAGTATTTT.

The chain's CDR3 is CASSENRMDTQYF. The CDR3 nucleotides read TGTGCCAGCAGTGAAAACAGGATGGATACGCAGTATTTT. This chain uses TRBV2 with TRBJ2-3, with D possibly TRBD1 on 5 matching bases. Germline V CDR1 and CDR2: SNHLY, FYNNEI. The CDR3 is 13 residues long. Trimming cost V 2 bases and J 6 bases, with 9 bases left between them.

This clonotype counts as medium-sized. V gene TRBV7-2 combines with J gene TRBJ2-7; D is unclear. Germline CDR1 SGHTA, CDR2 FQGNSA. The ends were cut back, 4 bases at V and 4 bases at J, with 8 bases in the middle. This CDR3 has 12 residues. The CDR3 spells CASSWSLYEQYF. CDR3 sequence (DNA): TGTGCCAGCAGCTGGTCCTTATACGAGCAGTACTTC. Based on the CDR3 plus reference TRBV7-2 and TRBJ2-7, the full variable domain is GAGVSQSPSNKVTEKGKDVELRCDPISGHTALYWYRQSLGQGLEFLIYFQGNSAPDKSGLPSDRFSAERTGGSVSTLTIQRTQQEDSAVYLCASSWSLYEQYFGPGTRLTVT.

The rearrangement links TRBV7-3 to TRBJ2-1; possible D gene TRBD2, 7 bases. Trimming stripped 5 bases from V and 0 bases from J, with 29 bases between. Germline V gene lookup returns CDR1 SGHTA and CDR2 FQGTGA. The CDR3 totals 21 residues. As DNA, the CDR3 is TGTGCCAGCAGCCATGTCGCTTGGGGGGGCCTTGTCCCGGGCTCCTACAATGAGCAGTTCTTC. This encodes CASSHVAWGGLVPGSYNEQFF.